The clone carrying this TCR beta chain has ten or more counts. The antigen is not known. This entry is derived from a study of Graves' ophthalmopathy and Graves' hyperthyroidism. Notes on the study in general: A model of 13 signatures distinguished ophthalmopathy from stable hyperthyroidism at around 91% sensitivity and around 81% specificity.

Using RNA transcripts, the TCR beta CDR3 regions were amplified. The first round was an RT-PCR with HTBI primers, and the second round was a multiplex PCR. From the multiplex PCR reads, TCRdb called clonotypes with MiXCR, one entry per CDR3 protein. The sample consists of over a million distinct CDR3 sequences, about 35% of them appearing once. Included hyperthyroidism patients were aged 18 to 65 and newly diagnosed (under 2 months' duration). This CDR3 is built from 15 residues. Germline V gives CDR1 SEHNR, CDR2 FQNEAQ (reference sequence). V was trimmed by 5 bases and J by 2 bases, leaving 16 bases between them.

The chain uses TRBV7-9 and TRBJ2-7, with a weak D call TRBD2 (7 bases). Sequenced sample: peripheral blood or thyroid tissue (not recorded which). The TCR originated in an adult man with Graves' hyperthyroidism. CDR3 sequence reads: CASSPGGGLAYEQYF. The CDR3 DNA is TGTGCCAGCAGCCCGGGGGGCGGGCTGGCCTACGAGCAGTACTTC. Looking up the rest from reference TRBV7-9 and TRBJ2-7 gives the full variable domain: DTGVSQNPRHKITKRGQNVTFRCDPISEHNRLYWYRQTLGQGPEFLTYFQNEAQLEKSRLLSDRFSAERPKGSFSTLEIQRTEQGDSAMYLCASSPGGGLAYEQYFGPGTRLTVT.